This T cell receptor beta chain was documented in a study of OX40 agonist ivuxolimab in advanced cancers. Overall study: Patients in the trial were receiving intravenous ivuxolimab every 2 weeks, at doses of 0.01 to 10 mg/kg. The dose-escalation cohort had hepatocellular carcinoma, melanoma, renal cell or head and neck cancer.

Assay used: immunoSEQ multiplex PCR; TCRdb lists only in-frame clones, some missing. The sample includes around 70,000 clones, 84% of them seen just once. The CDR3 is 14 amino acids. Germline CDR1 reads GTSNPN; CDR2 reads SVGIG (reference sequence). V dropped 0 bases and J dropped 3 bases, with 9 bases sitting between them. At cycle 4 day 1, cycle 7 day 1, and baseline, blood was sampled. Sequencing used CD4+ or CD8+ T cells sorted from blood, obtained in a trial of the OX40 agonist ivuxolimab. The sequence derives from an adult with an advanced solid tumor such as melanoma, head and neck, liver or kidney cancer. The V gene is TRBV30, the J gene TRBJ1-5; unclear D gene. DNA of the CDR3: TGTGCCTGGAGTGTAGGGAGCCCCAATCAGCCCCAGCATTTT. Its protein is CAWSVGSPNQPQHF.